This TCR beta chain came from a study of blood T cell repertoires in COVID-19. The wider study: The origin of the acute and convalescent COVID-19 samples was the United States, Italy and Spain.

In this sample, this clone turned up once. The germline CDR1 and CDR2 sequences are SGHTA and FQGNSA. The CDR3 extends over 15 amino acids. The ends were cut back, 1 base at V and 3 bases at J, with 12 bases in the middle. Original data processing: Using reference gene primer amplification, nucleated cell counts were estimated. Clones were read by immunoSEQ multiplex PCR, and TCRdb kept only the in-frame ones, dropping some. The V and J calls and clone size are taken from that table; D and trimming were inferred from the DNA. This table holds roughly 90,000 clones, about 90% found once. The genes are TRBV7-2 and TRBJ2-5, with a possible D match to TRBD2 (6 bases). The specimen sequenced was peripheral blood. This TCR came from a human donor in a cohort sampled during active COVID-19. CDR3 loop: CASSLGAREEETQYF. The CDR3 DNA reads TGTGCCAGCAGCTTAGGGGCCAGGGAGGAAGAGACCCAGTACTTC. The complete variable domain, with remaining parts taken from reference TRBV7-2 and TRBJ2-5, reads GAGVSQSPSNKVTEKGKDVELRCDPISGHTALYWYRQSLGQGLEFLIYFQGNSAPDKSGLPSDRFSAERTGGSVSTLTIQRTQQEDSAVYLCASSLGAREEETQYFGPGTRLLVL.